This TCR beta chain is drawn from a study of human T cells and chemical hapten exposure. Turning to the study itself: In the sensitization step, 2% DPC was placed on 2 cm by 2 cm of upper inner arm skin. Study observations and caveats: TCRs exceeding 1 in 1000 frequency stayed unchanged with DPC sensitization.

This clonotype was observed many times. Its antigen is still unknown. Time point noted: pre-sensitization, week 0. Described treatment: therapeutic diphenylcyclopropenone sensitization with weekly scalp DPC. Trimming pared 5 bases from V and 1 base from J, leaving 9 bases between. This CDR3 is built from 13 residues. Per germline, CDR1 MNHEY and CDR2 SMNVEV (reference sequence). TCRdb re-called the RACE reads through MiXCR, storing one row per CDR3 protein. The table lists some 330,000 distinct CDR3 sequences, about 5% of them singletons. This material consisted of whole blood, taken in connection with sensitization to the hapten diphenylcyclopropenone (DPC). The sequence was obtained from a woman aged 18-35 years with alopecia areata. Some clones in this sample may be carry-over from other donors' samples. The chain couples TRBV27 to TRBJ2-7; no firm D call. CDR3 DNA: TGTGCCAGCAGTATCAGGAATTCCTACGAGCAGTACTTC. Amino acid sequence: CASSIRNSYEQYF.